These 9 T cell receptor beta chains came from one sample sequenced in a study of T cell repertoires in ileal Crohn's disease. TCRdb's table, derived via immunoSEQ multiplex PCR, lists solely in-frame clones and lacks some. The sample contains roughly 13,000 clones, roughly nine tenths of which appear only once. Sequencing input: ileal tissue. The source is an adult with Crohn's disease.

The chain couples TRBV6-4 to TRBJ1-1, with 10 bases that match TRBD1. The CDR3 has 16 residues. Germline loops: CDR1 MRHNA, CDR2 SNTAGT. With V trimmed by 5 bases and J by 5 bases, 11 bases remained unmatched. The CDR3 loop reads CASSPGRDRGGTEAFF. Written as DNA, the CDR3 is TGTGCCAGCAGTCCGGGCCGGGACAGGGGTGGGACTGAAGCTTTCTTT.

The DNA of the CDR3 is TGCAGCGTTTCTTCGGTCCAGGGTCCTGCTTCGAACACTGAAGCTTTCTTT. It codes for CSVSSVQGPASNTEAFF. J is TRBJ1-1 and V is TRBV29-1, with a possible D match to TRBD1 (5 bases). The CDR3 is made up of 17 amino acids. CDR1 and CDR2 from the germline V gene are SQVTM and ANQGSEA. Trimming pared 5 bases from V and 1 base from J, leaving 23 bases between.

This rearrangement joins TRBV27 to TRBJ2-1; the match to TRBD2 covers 7 bases. The CDR3 spans 16 residues. The trim removed 2 bases at V and 0 bases at J, leaving 4 bases unmatched. Looked up from germline, CDR1 is MNHEY and CDR2 is SMNVEV (reference sequence). The CDR3: CASSLGGGSSYNEQFF. Here the CDR3 DNA reads TGTGCCAGCAGTTTAGGCGGGGGAAGCTCCTACAATGAGCAGTTCTTC.

This clone was found once. This chain connects TRBV10-1 to TRBJ1-2; 7 positions agree with TRBD1. Germline trimming cut 8 bases from V and 8 bases from J; bases unmatched to any gene: 8. The length of the CDR3 is 12 residues. The V gene's germline CDR1 is WNHNN and CDR2 SYGVQD (reference sequence). CDR3 sequence: CASPHRGQGYTF. DNA for the CDR3: TGCGCCAGCCCCCACAGGGGACAAGGCTACACCTTC.

The chain is built from TRBV19 and TRBJ1-4, with D hard to call. The germline gives CDR1 LNHDA, CDR2 SQIVND (reference sequence). The CDR3 covers 14 residues. V lost 5 bases to trimming and J lost 5 bases, with 12 bases between them. The CDR3 DNA sequence: TGTGCCAGTAGTTCCCGGACGGGGAATGAAAAACTGTTTTTT. It yields the protein CASSSRTGNEKLFF.

V usage is TRBV11-3 and J usage is TRBJ2-3, with TRBD2 identical over 10 bases. Germline lookup yields CDR1 SGHNT and CDR2 YENEEA. The CDR3 sequence is 16 residues long. V shed 5 bases and J 0 bases; nucleotides not matched to a gene: 5. Written as DNA, the CDR3 is TGTGCCAGCAGCCGTCGAGCGGGAGGGAGCACAGATACGCAGTATTTT. Translating it yields CASSRRAGGSTDTQYF.

The V and J genes are TRBV10-2 and TRBJ2-5; D is unresolved. The end of the DNA fits TRBJ2-7 better, so the J call may be wrong. Germline V gives CDR1 WSHSY, CDR2 SAAADI. The length of the CDR3 is 11 residues. This chain's CDR3 is CASSLNYEQYF. The CDR3 nucleotides are TGCGCCAGCAGCCTCAACTACGAGCAGTACTTC.

Comments on this clone: Mismatch with germline at one junction end may stem from a read error. The chain has TRBV30 and TRBJ2-3; TRBD2 agrees at 13 bases. This CDR3 spans 14 amino acids. CDR1 is GTSNPN, CDR2 SVGIG, per germline (reference sequence). The CDR3 DNA follows: TGTGCCTGGAGTTTCGGACTAGCGGGGGATACGCGGTATTTT. It is translated as CAWSFGLAGDTRYF. The whole variable domain, remainder taken from reference TRBV30 and TRBJ2-3, is SQTIHQWPATLVQPVGSPLSLECTVEGTSNPNLYWYRQAAGRGLQLLFYSVGIGQISSEVPQNLSASRPQDRQFILSSKKLLLSDSGFYLCAWSFGLAGDTRYFGPGTRLTVL.

The CDR3 nucleotides read TGTGCCAGCAGCTTCGGCGGACAGGGTTATGATGGCTACACCTTC. It codes for CASSFGGQGYDGYTF. V and J are TRBV11-2 and TRBJ1-2; 8 bases map to TRBD1. Trimming cost V 3 bases and J 6 bases; bases outside gene matches: 9. CDR3 length equals 15 residues. The germline V gene has CDR1 SGHAT and CDR2 FQNNGV.